This T cell receptor beta chain is drawn from a study of human T cells and chemical hapten exposure. Whole-study results and caveats: As patch test score rose, PT1 expanded TCR counts tended to rise as well.

The library tagged individual cDNA molecules with unique molecular identifiers. MiXCR, applied by TCRdb to the RACE reads, yields one record per CDR3 protein. Among around 130,000 distinct CDR3 sequences listed, around 11% were seen once. Time point meaning: patch test 3, about 24 weeks after DPC sensitization. Described treatment: therapeutic diphenylcyclopropenone sensitization with weekly scalp DPC. Each donor was an alopecia patient between 18 and 70 years of age who qualified for DPC. This clonotype has more than one count but fewer than ten. Its antigen is undetermined. The CDR3 is 15 residues long. The germline gives CDR1 SGDLS, CDR2 YYNGEE. Trimming cost V 3 bases and J 2 bases, with 13 bases left between them.

The starting material was whole blood, obtained in connection with sensitization to the hapten diphenylcyclopropenone (DPC). The J gene is TRBJ2-3, the V gene TRBV9; TRBD2 is a possible D gene (5 bases). The receptor was derived from a woman in her 50s with alopecia areata. Some clones in this sample may be carry-over from other donors' samples. The CDR3 bases are TGTGCCAGCAGCGACCAAAGGACTCCCACAGATACGCAGTATTTT. Its protein product is CASSDQRTPTDTQYF.